The 8 T cell receptor beta chains presented below share a single source sample, sequenced in a study of HIV-infected patients and healthy controls. Antiretroviral therapy had run roughly three months, about 14 weeks, before follow-up blood collection. No cell fractionation was done, so the repertoire covers all unsorted peripheral blood T cells. Reverse transcription used about 500 ng RNA and constant-region primers for alpha and beta. Each of the alpha and beta chains got its own library through chain-specific third strand synthesis with indices. TCRdb used MiXCR to reprocess the 5' RACE reads, holding one entry per CDR3 protein. There are 5,500 to 7,500 distinct CDR3 sequences in the sample; 8% to 13% occur only once, and around 18% lies in the top ten. Sequences were derived from blood, sampled during antiretroviral therapy. Receptor source: an adult with HIV infection.

This clonotype was seen ten or more times. The chain joins TRBV6-5 to TRBJ2-2, with 8 bases aligning to TRBD1. The CDR3 runs to 15 residues. The V gene's germline CDR1 is MNHEY and CDR2 SVGAGI. Trimming took 6 bases from V and 6 from J; bases not matched to a gene: 9. CDR3 bases: TGTGCCAGCAGGGAAACGGACAGGGTTGCCGGGGAGCTGTTTTTT. Protein: CASRETDRVAGELFF.

This clonotype was found many times. The chain joins TRBV12-3 or TRBV12-4 to TRBJ1-6; D unclear. V was shortened by 6 bases and J by 0 bases, with 12 bases between the two germline ends. The CDR3 spans 16 residues. The DNA for the CDR3 is TGTGCCAGCAGCAACCCCAGGAGCTCCTATAATTCACCCCTCCACTTT. Its translation: CASSNPRSSYNSPLHF.

This chain uses TRBV6-2 or TRBV6-3 with TRBJ1-2; a weak D match, TRBD1 (5 bases). There are 11 residues in the CDR3. Germline CDR1 MNHEY, CDR2 SVGEGT. Trimming cost V 10 bases and J 4 bases, with 10 bases left between them. CDR3 in DNA: TGTGCCACGACAGCTGGCTATGGCTACACCTTC. Translated: CATTAGYGYTF.

This clonotype is medium-sized in the sample. This sequence joins TRBV24-1 and TRBJ2-3, with no clear D. The germline V gene has CDR1 KGHDR and CDR2 SFDVKD. V lost 6 bases and J 3 bases, leaving 12 bases between the germline ends. The CDR3 runs to 14 residues. CDR3 in amino acids: CATSLGSATDTQYF. The CDR3 nucleotides are TGTGCCACCAGTCTAGGTTCCGCAACAGATACGCAGTATTTT.

By its share, this clonotype is medium-sized. V is TRBV6-4 and J is TRBJ2-3, with a possible D match to TRBD1 (5 bases). Germline-derived CDR1 and CDR2 are MRHNA and SNTAGT. V dropped 3 bases and J dropped 5 bases, with 9 bases sitting between them. The CDR3 is 13 amino acids. The CDR3 region has the DNA TGTGCCAGCAGTGAACAGGCGGAAGATACGCAGTATTTT. It specifies CASSEQAEDTQYF.

This clonotype is deemed medium-sized. The genes are TRBV7-2 and TRBJ1-6, with D possibly matching TRBD1 (5 bases). The V gene's germline CDR1 is SGHTA and CDR2 FQGNSA. Trimming left V 2 bases short and J 7 bases short, with 9 bases between. The CDR3 totals 14 residues. DNA of the CDR3: TGTGCCAGCAGCTTACAGGGAGACAATTCACCCCTCCACTTT. Encoded protein: CASSLQGDNSPLHF.

This chain joins TRBV7-6 and TRBJ2-7; 7 bases fit TRBD1. Germline CDR1 is SGHVS and CDR2 is FNYEAQ. This CDR3 spans 16 amino acids. Germline trimming cut 4 bases from V and 3 bases from J; bases unmatched to any gene: 12. In DNA form, the CDR3 reads TGTGCCAGCAGCTCAAAGACAGGGCCCTCGGACTACGAGCAGTACTTC. Translating gives CASSSKTGPSDYEQYF.

This clonotype was recorded at least ten times. V and J are TRBV19 and TRBJ1-6; possible D gene TRBD1, 5 bases. The CDR3 is 13 amino acids. V was cut by 5 bases and J by 7 bases, with 9 bases left in between. Germline-derived CDR1 and CDR2 are LNHDA and SQIVND (reference sequence). As DNA, the CDR3 is TGTGCCAGTAGTGGGACGGAAAATTCACCCCTCCACTTT. It codes for CASSGTENSPLHF.